This entry describes one T cell receptor beta chain. These data are taken from a study of blood T cell repertoires in COVID-19. Study context: Acute-phase and convalescent COVID-19 samples originated in the United States, Italy and Spain. From T cells, B-cell-depleted T cells, or PBMCs came the material, which was cDNA or gDNA.

In the original processing: How many nucleated cells were present was estimated from reference gene primer amplification. Data came from immunoSEQ multiplex PCR; TCRdb stores just in-frame clones and leaves some out. Clonal size and the V and J genes are those of that table, whereas D and trimming came from the DNA. Of some 370,000 clones in the sample, more than 80% were seen once. Germline CDR1 and CDR2: SEHNR and FQNEAQ (reference sequence). With 6 bases clipped from V and 0 bases from J, the junction kept 4 bases outside the gene matches. CDR3 length equals 15 residues. The V call is TRBV7-9, the J call TRBJ2-5; 10 bases fit TRBD1. The source is a man in his forties with acute or convalescent COVID-19. Specimen: peripheral blood. CDR3 coding DNA: TGTGCCAGCAGACAGGACAGGGGGGACCAAGAGACCCAGTACTTC. The encoded protein is CASRQDRGDQETQYF.